This record covers a single T cell receptor (beta chain). This record belongs to a study of cytomegalovirus exposure and HLA in healthy donors. The PCR used 60 Vbeta and 13 Jbeta primers. Produced via immunoSEQ multiplex PCR; TCRdb's table is partial and in-frame only. The profile shows 170,000 or so clones, approximately 82% of them singletons. Material: PBMCs. This TCR came from a woman in her thirties in good health and CMV-seronegative.

CDR3 DNA: TGTGCCAGCAGCCCAGTCCGCACGGGGGGGTGGGGCACAGATACGCAGTATTTT. Translation: CASSPVRTGGWGTDTQYF. V and J are TRBV7-9 and TRBJ2-3; 8 bases match TRBD2. The germline gives CDR1 SEHNR, CDR2 FQNEAQ (reference sequence). The CDR3 loop spans 18 amino acids. V shed 5 bases and J 1 base; nucleotides not matched to a gene: 14. Filled out from reference TRBV7-9 and TRBJ2-3, the complete variable domain reads DTGVSQNPRHKITKRGQNVTFRCDPISEHNRLYWYRQTLGQGPEFLTYFQNEAQLEKSRLLSDRFSAERPKGSFSTLEIQRTEQGDSAMYLCASSPVRTGGWGTDTQYFGPGTRLTVL.